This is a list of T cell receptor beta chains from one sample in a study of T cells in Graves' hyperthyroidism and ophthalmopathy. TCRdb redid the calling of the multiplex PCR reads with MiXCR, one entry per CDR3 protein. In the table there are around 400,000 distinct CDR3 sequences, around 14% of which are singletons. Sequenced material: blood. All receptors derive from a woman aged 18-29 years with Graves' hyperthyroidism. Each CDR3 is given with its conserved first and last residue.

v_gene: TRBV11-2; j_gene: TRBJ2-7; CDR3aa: CASRRTASSYEQYF
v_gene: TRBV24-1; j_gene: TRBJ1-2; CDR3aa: CATSEGSYGYTF
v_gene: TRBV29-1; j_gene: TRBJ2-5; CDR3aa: CSVETRTQYF
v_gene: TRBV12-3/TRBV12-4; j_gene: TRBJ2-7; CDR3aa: CASSFDTYEQYF
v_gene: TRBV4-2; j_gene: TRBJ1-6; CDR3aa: CASSQDRSHNSPLHF
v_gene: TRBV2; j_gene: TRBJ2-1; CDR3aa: CASSEPTLAGVEQFF
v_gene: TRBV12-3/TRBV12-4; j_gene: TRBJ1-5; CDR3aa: CASSIRLSQPQHF
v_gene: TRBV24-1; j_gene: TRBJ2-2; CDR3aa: CATSGGSNTGELFF
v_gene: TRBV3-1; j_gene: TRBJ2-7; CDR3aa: CASSQDRAEQYF
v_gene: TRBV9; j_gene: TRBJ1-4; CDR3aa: CASSATPSQEKLFF
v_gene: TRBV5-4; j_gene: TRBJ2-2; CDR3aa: CASSLGTHTGELFF
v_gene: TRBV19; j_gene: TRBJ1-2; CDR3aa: CASIGPSHYGYTF
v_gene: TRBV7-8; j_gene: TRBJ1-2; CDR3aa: CASSLDMENYYGYTF
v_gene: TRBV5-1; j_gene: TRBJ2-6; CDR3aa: CASSLDGGANVLTF
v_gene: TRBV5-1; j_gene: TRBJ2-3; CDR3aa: CASSTSPGHSPSTDTQYF
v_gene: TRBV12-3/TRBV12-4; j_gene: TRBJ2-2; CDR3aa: CASSFIGGNTGELFF
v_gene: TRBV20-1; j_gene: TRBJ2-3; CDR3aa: CSAIESTDTQYF
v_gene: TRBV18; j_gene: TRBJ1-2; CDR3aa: CASSPPGPTDGYTF
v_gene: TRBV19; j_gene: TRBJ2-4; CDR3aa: CASSNGLNLLGAKNIQYF
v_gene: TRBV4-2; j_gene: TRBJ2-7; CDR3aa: CASSQEVGLMAYEQYF
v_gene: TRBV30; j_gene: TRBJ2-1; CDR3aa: CAWSVGQGPNEQFF
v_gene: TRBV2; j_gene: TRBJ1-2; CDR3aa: CASSGGIDYGYTF
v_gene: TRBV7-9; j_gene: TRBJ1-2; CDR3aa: CASRKPYDGYTF